Given below is one T cell receptor (beta chain) in context. The use of a sample-barcoded 5' primer and a J-beta primer mix characterized a second PCR of about 7 to 12 cycles. MiXCR, applied by TCRdb to the 5' RACE reads, yields one record per CDR3 protein. The table includes roughly 1.7 million distinct CDR3 sequences, about 31% detected once. This sample was taken from a study of blood T cells in healthy people across ages. Samples each had at least 5 micrograms of total RNA extracted. The CDR3 runs 15 residues. Trimming removed 5 bases at V and 4 bases at J, with 18 bases between. CDR1 MNHEY and CDR2 SMNVEV come from the germline V gene (reference sequence).

Sequencing input: blood. The chain recombines TRBV27 with TRBJ2-7; a possible D gene is TRBD1 (5 bases). This clonotype was sampled from a woman aged 25 to 39 in good health. Here the CDR3 DNA reads TGTGCCAGCAGTCCACTCGCAAGGGGCCCTTACGAGCAGTACTTC. Its protein is CASSPLARGPYEQYF.